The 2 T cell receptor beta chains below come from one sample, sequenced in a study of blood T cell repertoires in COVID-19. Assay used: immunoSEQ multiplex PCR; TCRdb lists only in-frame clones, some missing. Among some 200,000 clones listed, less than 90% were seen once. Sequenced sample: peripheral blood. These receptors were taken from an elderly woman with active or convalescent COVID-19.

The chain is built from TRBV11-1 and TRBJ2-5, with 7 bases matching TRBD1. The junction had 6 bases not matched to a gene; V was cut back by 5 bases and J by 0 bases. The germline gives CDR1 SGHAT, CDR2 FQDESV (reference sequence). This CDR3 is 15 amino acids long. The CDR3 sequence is CASSRLGQYQETQYF. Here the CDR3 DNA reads TGTGCCAGCAGCCGCCTGGGACAGTACCAAGAGACCCAGTACTTC. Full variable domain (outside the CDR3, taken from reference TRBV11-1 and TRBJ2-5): EAEVAQSPRYKITEKSQAVAFWCDPISGHATLYWYRQILGQGPELLVQFQDESVVDDSQLPKDRFSAERLKGVDSTLKIQPAELGDSAMYLCASSRLGQYQETQYFGPGTRLLVL.

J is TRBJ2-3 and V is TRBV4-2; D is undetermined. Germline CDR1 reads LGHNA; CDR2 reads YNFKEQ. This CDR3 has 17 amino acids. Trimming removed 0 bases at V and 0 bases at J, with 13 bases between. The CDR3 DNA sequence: TGTGCCAGCAGCCAAGATAGGTGGGCCACTAGCACAGATACGCAGTATTTT. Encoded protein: CASSQDRWATSTDTQYF.